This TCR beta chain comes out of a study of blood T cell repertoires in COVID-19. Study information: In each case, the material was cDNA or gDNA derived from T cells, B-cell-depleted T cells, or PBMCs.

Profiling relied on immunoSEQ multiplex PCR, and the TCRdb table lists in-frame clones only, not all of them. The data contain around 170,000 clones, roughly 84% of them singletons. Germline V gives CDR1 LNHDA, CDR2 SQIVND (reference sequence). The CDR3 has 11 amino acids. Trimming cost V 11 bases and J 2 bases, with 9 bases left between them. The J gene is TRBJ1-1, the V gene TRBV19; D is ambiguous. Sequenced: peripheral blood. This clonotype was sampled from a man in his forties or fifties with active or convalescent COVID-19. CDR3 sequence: CAVKSNTEAFF. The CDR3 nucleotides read TGTGCCGTAAAATCCAACACTGAAGCTTTCTTT.